This TCR beta chain was sequenced for a study of CD8 T cells in Susac syndrome. The authors reverse transcribed roughly 0.5 to 1 ug RNA with random hexamers. The CDR3 of TCR beta was amplified by immunoSEQ multiplex PCR across 54 Vbeta and 13 Jbeta. TCRdb itself ran the immunoSEQ multiplex PCR reads through MiXCR, one entry per CDR3 protein. The sample records 180,000 or so distinct CDR3 sequences, approximately 96% being singletons. Sequencing of TCR beta was performed on blood CD8+ T cells and on blood CD4+ T cells. The study used healthy donors as controls matched for age and sex. TEMRA cells were FACS-enriched, and CD8+ and CD4+ T cells were isolated negatively. CDR3 length: 15 residues. Germline V lookup: CDR1 LGHNA, CDR2 YNFKEQ. Trimming took 0 bases from V and 3 from J; bases not matched to a gene: 3.

The sequence was obtained from a human donor in good health. The specimen was CD4+ T cells from PBMCs. This chain connects TRBV4-2 to TRBJ2-7, with TRBD2 matching 9 bases. DNA of the CDR3: TGTGCCAGCAGCCAAGATCTAGCGGGGAACTACGAGCAGTACTTC. Its translation: CASSQDLAGNYEQYF.